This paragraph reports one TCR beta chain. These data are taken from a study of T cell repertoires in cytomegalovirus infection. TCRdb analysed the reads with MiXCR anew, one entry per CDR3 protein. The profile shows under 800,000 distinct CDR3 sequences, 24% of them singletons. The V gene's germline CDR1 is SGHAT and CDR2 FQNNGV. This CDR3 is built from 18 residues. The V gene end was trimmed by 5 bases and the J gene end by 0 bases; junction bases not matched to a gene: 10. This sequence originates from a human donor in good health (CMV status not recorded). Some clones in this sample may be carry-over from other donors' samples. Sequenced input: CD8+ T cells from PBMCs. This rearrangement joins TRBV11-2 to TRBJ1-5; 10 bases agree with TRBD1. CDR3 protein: CASSTGTGAAFSNQPQHF. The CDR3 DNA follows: TGTGCCAGCAGCACCGGGACAGGGGCCGCTTTTAGCAATCAGCCCCAGCATTTT.